This T cell receptor beta chain derives from a study of blood T cell repertoires in COVID-19. Whole-study context: Sites across the United States, Italy and Spain contributed samples from acute and convalescent COVID-19. PBMCs, B-cell-depleted T cells, or T cells provided the cDNA or gDNA that made up the material.

A single count supports this clone. As originally analysed: Estimated nucleated cell counts came from reference gene primer amplification. Data came from immunoSEQ multiplex PCR; TCRdb stores just in-frame clones and leaves some out. That table furnishes V, J and clone size, whereas the DNA furnished D and trimming. The data show 210,000 or so clones, almost 90% seen once. Germline V gene data show CDR1 as SGHVS and CDR2 as FNYEAQ. The CDR3 sequence is 17 residues long. The ends were cut back, 5 bases at V and 0 bases at J, with 19 bases in the middle. The sequence was collected from a man younger than 35 with active or convalescent COVID-19. Specimen: peripheral blood. This chain joins TRBV7-6 and TRBJ1-2; D unclear. DNA of the CDR3: TGTGCCAGCAGCCCTGAACTAGGTAGAGGCCCTAACTATGGCTACACCTTC. Encoded protein: CASSPELGRGPNYGYTF. The variable domain in full, completed from reference TRBV7-6 and TRBJ1-2, reads GAGVSQSPRYKVTKRGQDVALRCDPISGHVSLYWYRQALGQGPEFLTYFNYEAQQDKSGLPNDRFSAERPEGSISTLTIQRTEQRDSAMYRCASSPELGRGPNYGYTFGSGTRLTVV.